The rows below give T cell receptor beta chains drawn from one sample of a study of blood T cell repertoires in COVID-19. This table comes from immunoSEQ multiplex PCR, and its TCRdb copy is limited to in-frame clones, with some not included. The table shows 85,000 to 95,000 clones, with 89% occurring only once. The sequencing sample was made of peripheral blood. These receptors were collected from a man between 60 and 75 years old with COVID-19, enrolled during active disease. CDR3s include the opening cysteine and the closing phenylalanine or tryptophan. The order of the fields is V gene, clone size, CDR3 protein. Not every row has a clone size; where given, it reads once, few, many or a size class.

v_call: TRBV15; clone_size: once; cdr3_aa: CATSRDLNYLREVNEQFF
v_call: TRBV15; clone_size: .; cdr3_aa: CATSRTLQGASFNTEAFF
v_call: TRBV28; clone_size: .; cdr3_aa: CASGLRDRGRKNIQYF
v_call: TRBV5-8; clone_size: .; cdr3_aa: CASSPRTGYGYTF
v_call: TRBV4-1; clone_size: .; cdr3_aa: CASSQDERNTEAFF
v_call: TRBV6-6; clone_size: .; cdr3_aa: CASSYSGDRVETQYF
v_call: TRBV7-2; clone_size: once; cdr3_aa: CASSLGSGRASHEQYF
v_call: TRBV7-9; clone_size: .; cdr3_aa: CACGTSGYEQYF
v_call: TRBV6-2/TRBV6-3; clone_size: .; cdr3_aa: CASSIADSYEQYF
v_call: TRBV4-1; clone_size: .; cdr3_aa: CASSQEQGRGHSPYNSPLHF
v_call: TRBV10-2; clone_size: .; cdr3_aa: CASSEDRVNQPQHF
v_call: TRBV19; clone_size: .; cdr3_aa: CASTPRQGGDYEQYF
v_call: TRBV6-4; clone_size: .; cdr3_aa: CASKTSGMADTQYF
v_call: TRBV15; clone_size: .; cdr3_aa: CATSRDPYSTDTQYF
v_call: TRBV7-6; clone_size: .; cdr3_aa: CASGTVTNTEAFF
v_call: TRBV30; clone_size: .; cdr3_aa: CAWSPINRAGYF
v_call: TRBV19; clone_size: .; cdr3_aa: CASTQDRAGGYTF
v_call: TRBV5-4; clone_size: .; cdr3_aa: CASRPGTAGNTIYF
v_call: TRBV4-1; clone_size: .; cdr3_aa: CASSQGLRSIIQGHEQFF
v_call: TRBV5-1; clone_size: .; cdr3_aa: CASSLAGGQGISYNEQFF
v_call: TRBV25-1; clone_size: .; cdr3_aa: CASSDRAEQPQHF
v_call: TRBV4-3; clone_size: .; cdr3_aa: CASSQHNTGELFF
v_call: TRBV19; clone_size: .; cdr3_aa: CASSIDGTGGETQYF
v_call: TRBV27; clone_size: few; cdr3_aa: CASSPRDYYEQYF
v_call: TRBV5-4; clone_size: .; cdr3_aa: CASSLATGAGNTIYF
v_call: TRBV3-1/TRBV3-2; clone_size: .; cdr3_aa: CASSFIPKRGKETQYF
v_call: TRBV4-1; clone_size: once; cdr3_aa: CASSQDIQLNTIYF
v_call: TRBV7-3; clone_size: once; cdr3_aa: CASSFGQDTGELFF
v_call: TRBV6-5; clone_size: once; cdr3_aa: CASSYGFVANTEAFF
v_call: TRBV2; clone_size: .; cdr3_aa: CARWDRTNYGYTF
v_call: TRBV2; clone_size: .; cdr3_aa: CASSEGGATPYGYTF
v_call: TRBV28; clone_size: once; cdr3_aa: CASSPLTDRGPGGYTF
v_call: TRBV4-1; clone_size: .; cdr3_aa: CASSPRLAGGHEQYF
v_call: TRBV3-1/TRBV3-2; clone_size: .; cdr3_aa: CASSAGLANEQYF
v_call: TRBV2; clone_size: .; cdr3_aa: CASSGGTPNTEAFF
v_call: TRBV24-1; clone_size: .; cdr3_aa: CATGGASGSERSSYNEQFF
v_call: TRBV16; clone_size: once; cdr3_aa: CASSHIHGGRDQETQYF
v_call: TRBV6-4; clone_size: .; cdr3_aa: CASRGDSRGTDTQYF
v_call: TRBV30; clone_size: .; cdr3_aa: CAWRQFGGGYTF
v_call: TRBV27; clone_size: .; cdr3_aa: CASSLRAGNSPLHF
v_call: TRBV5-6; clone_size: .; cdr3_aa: CASSLLGQPQHF
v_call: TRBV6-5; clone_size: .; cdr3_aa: CASSLTPGQSYGYTF
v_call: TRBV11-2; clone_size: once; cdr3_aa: CASSKTGQPAVETQYF
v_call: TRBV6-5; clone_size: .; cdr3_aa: CASPAGVAGNYEQYF
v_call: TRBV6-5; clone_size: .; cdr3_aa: CASKFTRNSPLHF